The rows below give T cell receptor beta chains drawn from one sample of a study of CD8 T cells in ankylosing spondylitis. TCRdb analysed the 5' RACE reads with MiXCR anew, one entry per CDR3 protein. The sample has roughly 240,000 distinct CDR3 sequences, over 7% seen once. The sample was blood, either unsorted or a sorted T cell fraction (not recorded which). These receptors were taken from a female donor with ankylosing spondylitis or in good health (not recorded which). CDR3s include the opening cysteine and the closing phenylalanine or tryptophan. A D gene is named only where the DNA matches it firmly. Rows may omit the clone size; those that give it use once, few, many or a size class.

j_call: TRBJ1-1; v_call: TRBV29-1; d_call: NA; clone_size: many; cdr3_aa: CSAHYRVEAFF; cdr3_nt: TGCAGCGCTCATTACAGGGTTGAAGCTTTCTTT
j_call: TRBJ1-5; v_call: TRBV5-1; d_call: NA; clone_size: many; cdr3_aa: CASSPGPRSQPQHF; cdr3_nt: TGCGCCAGCAGCCCGGGCCCCCGAAGTCAGCCCCAGCATTTT
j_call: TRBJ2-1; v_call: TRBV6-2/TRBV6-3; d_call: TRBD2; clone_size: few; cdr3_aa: CASRASGRAYEQFF; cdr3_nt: TGTGCCAGCAGGGCTAGCGGGAGGGCCTATGAGCAGTTCTTC
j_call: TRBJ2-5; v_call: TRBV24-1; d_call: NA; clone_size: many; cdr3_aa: CATSDRDSGGKETQYF; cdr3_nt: TGTGCCACCAGTGACCGCGACAGTGGAGGGAAAGAGACCCAGTACTTC
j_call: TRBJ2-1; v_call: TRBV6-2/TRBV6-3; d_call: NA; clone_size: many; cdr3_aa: CASSYVVNEQFF; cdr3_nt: TGTGCCAGCAGTTACGTGGTCAATGAGCAGTTCTTC
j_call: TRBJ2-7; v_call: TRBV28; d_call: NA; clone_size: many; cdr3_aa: CASTENSSYEQYF; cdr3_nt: TGTGCCAGCACCGAGAACAGCTCCTACGAGCAGTACTTC
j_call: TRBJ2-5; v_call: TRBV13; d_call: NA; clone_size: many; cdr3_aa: CASSSTVGETQYF; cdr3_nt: TGTGCCAGCAGCTCGACTGTGGGGGAGACCCAGTACTTC
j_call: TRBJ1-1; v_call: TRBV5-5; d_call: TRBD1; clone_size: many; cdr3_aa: CASSLTGARNTEAFF; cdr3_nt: TGTGCCAGCAGCTTGACAGGGGCGCGGAACACTGAAGCTTTCTTT
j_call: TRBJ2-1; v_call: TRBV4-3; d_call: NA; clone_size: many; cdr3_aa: CASSHLPSGNEQFF; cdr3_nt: TGCGCCAGCAGCCACCTTCCTTCGGGCAATGAGCAGTTCTTC
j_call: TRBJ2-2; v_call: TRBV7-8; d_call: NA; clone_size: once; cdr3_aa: CASSLRADLELFF; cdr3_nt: TGTGCCAGCAGCTTACGGGCCGACCTTGAGCTGTTTTTT
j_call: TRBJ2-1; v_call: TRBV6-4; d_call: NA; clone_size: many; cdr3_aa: CASSLTGSGNEQFF; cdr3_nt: TGTGCCAGCAGCCTTACTGGTTCGGGGAATGAGCAGTTCTTC
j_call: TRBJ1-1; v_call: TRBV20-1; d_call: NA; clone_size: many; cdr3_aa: CSAGRQVMNTEAFF; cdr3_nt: TGCAGTGCTGGAAGACAGGTCATGAACACTGAAGCTTTCTTT
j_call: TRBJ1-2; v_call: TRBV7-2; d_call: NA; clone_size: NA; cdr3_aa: CASSLVAAGNGYTF; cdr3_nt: TGTGCCAGCAGCTTAGTGGCGGCAGGGAATGGCTACACCTTC
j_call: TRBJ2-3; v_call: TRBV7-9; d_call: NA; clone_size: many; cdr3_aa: CASSGREFTDTQYF; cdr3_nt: TGTGCCAGCAGCGGACGAGAGTTCACAGATACGCAGTATTTT
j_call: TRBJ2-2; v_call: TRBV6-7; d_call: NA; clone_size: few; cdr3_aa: CASRLDRAVGGELFF; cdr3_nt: TGTGCGAGCAGATTAGATAGGGCTGTAGGCGGGGAGCTGTTTTTT
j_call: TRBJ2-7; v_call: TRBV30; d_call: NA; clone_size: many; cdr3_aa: CAWGLTAYEQYF; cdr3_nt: TGTGCCTGGGGTCTGACAGCCTACGAGCAGTACTTC
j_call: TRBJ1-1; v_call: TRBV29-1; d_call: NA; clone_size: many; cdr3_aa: CSVTVPEAFF; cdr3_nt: TGCAGCGTCACGGTTCCTGAAGCTTTCTTT
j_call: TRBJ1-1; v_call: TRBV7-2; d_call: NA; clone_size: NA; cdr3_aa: CASSSSTGLNTEAFF; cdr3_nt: TGTGCCAGCAGCTCATCGACAGGCCTCAACACTGAAGCTTTCTTT
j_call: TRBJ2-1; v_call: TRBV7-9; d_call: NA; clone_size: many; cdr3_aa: CASSLVGLADNEQFF; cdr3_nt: TGTGCCAGCAGCTTAGTAGGTCTAGCAGACAATGAGCAGTTCTTC
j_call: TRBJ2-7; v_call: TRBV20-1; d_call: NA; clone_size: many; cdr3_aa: CSAKEGAIWEQYF; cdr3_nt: TGCAGTGCTAAGGAAGGGGCGATTTGGGAGCAGTACTTC
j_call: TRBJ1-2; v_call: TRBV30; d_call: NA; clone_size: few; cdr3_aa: CAWSLIGDGYTF; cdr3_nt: TGTGCCTGGAGCCTCATAGGGGATGGCTACACCTTC
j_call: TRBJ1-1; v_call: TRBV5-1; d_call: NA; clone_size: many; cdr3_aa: CASSKLGNMNTEAFF; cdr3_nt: TGCGCCAGCAGCAAACTCGGGAACATGAACACTGAAGCTTTCTTT
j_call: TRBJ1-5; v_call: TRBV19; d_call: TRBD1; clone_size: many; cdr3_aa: CASSLLDRGRNQPQHF; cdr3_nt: TGTGCCAGTAGTTTGTTGGACAGGGGAAGGAATCAGCCCCAGCATTTT
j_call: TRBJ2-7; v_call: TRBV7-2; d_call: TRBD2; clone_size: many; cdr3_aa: CASSRGTSAGEQYF; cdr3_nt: TGTGCCAGCAGCCGCGGGACTAGCGCAGGAGAGCAGTACTTC
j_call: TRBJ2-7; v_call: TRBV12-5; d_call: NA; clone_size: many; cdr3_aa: CASGLVSGRPVGEQYF; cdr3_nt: TGTGCTAGTGGTTTGGTGTCGGGTCGGCCGGTCGGCGAGCAGTACTTC
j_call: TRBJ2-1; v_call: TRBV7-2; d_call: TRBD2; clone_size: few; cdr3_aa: CASSLGTSVYNEQFF; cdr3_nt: TGTGCCAGCAGCTTAGGGACTAGCGTGTACAATGAGCAGTTCTTC
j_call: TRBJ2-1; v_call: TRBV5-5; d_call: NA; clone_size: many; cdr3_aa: CASSVTTNEQFF; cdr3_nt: TGTGCCAGCAGCGTGACTACCAATGAGCAGTTCTTC
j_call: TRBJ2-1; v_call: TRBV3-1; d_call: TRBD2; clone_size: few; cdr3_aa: CATSLAGGPSWEQFF; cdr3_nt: TGTGCCACCTCCTTAGCGGGAGGCCCCAGTTGGGAGCAGTTCTTC
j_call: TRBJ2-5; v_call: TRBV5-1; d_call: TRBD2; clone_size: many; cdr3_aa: CASSQRTSGRQETQYF; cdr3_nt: TGCGCCAGCAGCCAAAGGACTAGCGGGAGGCAAGAGACCCAGTACTTC
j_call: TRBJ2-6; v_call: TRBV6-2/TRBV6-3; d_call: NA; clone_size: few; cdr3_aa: CASSYSNSGANVLTF; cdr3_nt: TGTGCCAGCAGTTACTCGAACTCTGGGGCCAACGTCCTGACTTTC
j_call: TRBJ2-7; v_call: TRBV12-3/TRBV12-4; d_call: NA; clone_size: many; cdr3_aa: CASSLASNNPYEQYF; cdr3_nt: TGTGCCAGCAGTTTAGCTAGTAATAACCCCTACGAGCAGTACTTC
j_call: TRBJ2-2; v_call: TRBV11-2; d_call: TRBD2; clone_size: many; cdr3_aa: CASSPPPSGVTGELFF; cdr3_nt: TGTGCCAGCAGCCCACCCCCTAGCGGGGTCACCGGGGAGCTGTTTTTT
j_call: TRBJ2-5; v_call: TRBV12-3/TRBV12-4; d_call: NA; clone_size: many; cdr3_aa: CASSLIGHGETQYF; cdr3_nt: TGTGCCAGCAGTTTAATCGGACATGGGGAGACCCAGTACTTC
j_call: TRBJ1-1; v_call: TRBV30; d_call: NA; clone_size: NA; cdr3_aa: CAWTLMGNTEAFF; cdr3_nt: TGTGCCTGGACACTGATGGGGAACACTGAAGCTTTCTTT
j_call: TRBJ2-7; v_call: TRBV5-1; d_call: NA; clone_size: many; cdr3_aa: CASSLDEGGARSEQYF; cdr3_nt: TGCGCCAGCAGCTTGGATGAGGGCGGGGCGAGGAGCGAGCAGTACTTC
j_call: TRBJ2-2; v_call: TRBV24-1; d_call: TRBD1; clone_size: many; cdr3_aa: CATSDLETGSNTGELFF; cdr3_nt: TGTGCCACCAGTGATCTCGAGACAGGGTCGAACACCGGGGAGCTGTTTTTT
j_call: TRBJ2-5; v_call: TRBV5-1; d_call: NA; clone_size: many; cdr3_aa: CASSLLADLGTQYF; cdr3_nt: TGCGCCAGCAGCTTATTAGCGGACCTCGGGACCCAGTACTTC
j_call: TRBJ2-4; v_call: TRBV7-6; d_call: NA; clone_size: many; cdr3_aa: CASSQGYLAKNIQYF; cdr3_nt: TGTGCCAGCAGCCAGGGCTACCTAGCCAAAAACATTCAGTACTTC
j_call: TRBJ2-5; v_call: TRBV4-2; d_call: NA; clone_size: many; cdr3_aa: CASSPSDTQETQYF; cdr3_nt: TGTGCCAGCAGCCCCTCCGATACCCAAGAGACCCAGTACTTC
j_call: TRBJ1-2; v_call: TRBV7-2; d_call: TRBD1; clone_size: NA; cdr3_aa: CASSLGTGTGYGYTF; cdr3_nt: TGTGCCAGCAGCCTAGGGACCGGGACAGGGTATGGCTACACCTTC
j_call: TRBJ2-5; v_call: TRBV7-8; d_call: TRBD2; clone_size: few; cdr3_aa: CASSLAVLAGLQETQYF; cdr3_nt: TGTGCCAGCAGCTTAGCGGTATTAGCGGGACTCCAAGAGACCCAGTACTTC
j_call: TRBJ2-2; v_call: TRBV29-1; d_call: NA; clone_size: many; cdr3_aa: CSVGTLRSGELFF; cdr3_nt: TGCAGCGTCGGGACTTTAAGGAGCGGGGAGCTGTTTTTT
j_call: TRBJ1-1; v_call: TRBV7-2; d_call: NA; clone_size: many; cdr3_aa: CASRYRAARNTEAFF; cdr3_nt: TGTGCCAGCAGGTACAGGGCGGCGCGGAACACTGAAGCTTTCTTT
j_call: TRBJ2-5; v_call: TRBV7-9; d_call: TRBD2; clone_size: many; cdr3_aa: CASSLGLADFLKETQYF; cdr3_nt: TGTGCCAGCAGCTTGGGACTAGCGGATTTTCTTAAAGAGACCCAGTACTTC
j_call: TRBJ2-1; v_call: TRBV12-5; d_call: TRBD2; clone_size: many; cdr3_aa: CASGPSGGNEQFF; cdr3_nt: TGTGCTAGTGGTCCGTCGGGGGGGAATGAGCAGTTCTTC
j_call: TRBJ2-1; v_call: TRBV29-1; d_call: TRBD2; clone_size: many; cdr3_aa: CSVYGGRVYNEQFF; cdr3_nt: TGCAGCGTTTACGGCGGGAGGGTCTACAATGAGCAGTTCTTC